Presented here are 11 T cell receptor beta chains from one specimen sequenced in a study of T cells after yellow fever vaccination. TCRdb redid the calling of the 5' RACE reads with MiXCR, one entry per CDR3 protein. The table records roughly 520,000 distinct CDR3 sequences, 20% to 25% of them present only once. The starting material was PBMCs, obtained about 20 days after the first yellow fever vaccination. The receptors come from a man younger than 35 who received the YFV17D yellow fever vaccine.

This clonotype was detected only once. The chain carries TRBV20-1 and TRBJ2-3, with D possibly called TRBD1 or TRBD2 (5 bases each). V was trimmed by 3 bases and J by 2 bases, leaving 15 bases between them. This CDR3 has 15 residues. Germline CDR1 DFQATT, CDR2 SNEGSKA (reference sequence). The CDR3 DNA reads TGCAGTGCTAGGGGTCTCGGGACGTCCACAGATACGCAGTATTTT. Its translation: CSARGLGTSTDTQYF.

The gene calls are TRBV21-1 and TRBJ2-7; whether TRBD2, the table's D call, matches the DNA was not checked. TRBV21-1 is a known pseudogene. The CDR3 has 14 residues. The CDR3 protein is CASIASSETYEQYF. Written as DNA, the CDR3 is TGTGCCAGCATTGCCTCTAGCGAAACCTACGAGCAGTACTTC.

This clonotype was detected ten times or more. A read error may produce the germline difference seen at one junction end. The chain uses TRBV7-7 and TRBJ2-1, with 8 positions matching TRBD2. The CDR3 loop spans 14 amino acids. Germline V gene lookup returns CDR1 SSHAT and CDR2 FNYEAQ (reference sequence). The CDR3 nucleotides are TGTGCTAGCAGTCGGGGGGGTCAGTTTGATGAGCAGTTCTTC. Translating it yields CASSRGGQFDEQFF.

This chain joins TRBV5-1 and TRBJ1-6; a possible D gene is TRBD1 (6 bases). Per the germline V gene, CDR1 is SGHRS and CDR2 is YFSETQ. Trimming stripped 8 bases from V and 5 bases from J, with 11 bases between. The CDR3 contains 13 residues. The CDR3 region is CASRQENNSPLHF. The CDR3, as DNA: TGCGCCAGTAGACAGGAAAATAATTCACCCCTCCACTTT.

The V call is TRBV12-3 or TRBV12-4, the J call TRBJ1-1; possible D gene TRBD1, 5 bases. The V and J ends lost 6 bases and 4 bases respectively, with 9 bases between them. The CDR3 sequence is 12 residues long. CDR3 amino acids: CASRLTVTEAFF. The CDR3 nucleotides are TGTGCCAGCAGGCTGACAGTCACTGAAGCTTTCTTT.

Many counts were recorded for this clonotype. V usage is TRBV5-4 and J usage is TRBJ2-7, with TRBD1 as a possible D gene (6 bases). The V and J ends lost 4 bases and 3 bases respectively, with 14 bases between them. The germline V gene encodes CDR1 SGHNT and CDR2 YYREEE (reference sequence). The CDR3 contains 14 residues. CDR3 nucleotide sequence: TGTGCCAGCAGCCTGGGCCTACAGGGCTACGAGCAGTACTTC. Protein sequence: CASSLGLQGYEQYF.

The chain is built from TRBV7-9 and TRBJ2-3, with D maybe TRBD2 (6 bases). The V gene's germline CDR1 is SEHNR and CDR2 FQNEAQ (reference sequence). This CDR3 has 16 residues. The germline V and J ends were trimmed by 7 bases and 0 bases, with 17 bases remaining between them. The CDR3 protein is CASNGLSMPSTDTQYF. In nucleotides, the CDR3 is TGTGCCAGCAATGGACTATCAATGCCTAGCACAGATACGCAGTATTTT.

The chain employs TRBV12-3 or TRBV12-4 and TRBJ1-2, with D hard to call. V was cut by 3 bases and J by 5 bases, with 10 bases left in between. This CDR3 spans 13 amino acids. CDR3 in amino acids: CASSFIADYGYTF. CDR3 bases: TGTGCCAGCAGTTTCATCGCCGATTATGGCTACACCTTC.

This clonotype showed up many times. The rearrangement joins TRBV27 to TRBJ2-7, with 10 bases fitting TRBD2. The ends lost 5 bases at V and 3 bases at J; junction bases unmatched: 7. CDR1 MNHEY and CDR2 SMNVEV come from the germline V gene (reference sequence). This CDR3 has 15 residues. For the CDR3, the DNA is TGTGCCAGCAGTCCCTCTAGCGGGGGAATCTACGAGCAGTACGTC. Amino acids: CASSPSSGGIYEQYV.

This clonotype was counted between two and nine times. The rearrangement joins TRBV12-3 or TRBV12-4 to TRBJ1-2; 7 bases align to TRBD1. This CDR3 is built from 14 residues. V shed 5 bases, J shed 4 bases, and the junction held 7 bases outside the gene matches. As DNA, the CDR3 is TGTGCCAGCAGTCGACAGGGCCTGAGCTATGGCTACACCTTC. This translates into CASSRQGLSYGYTF.

A word on this clonotype: The junction departs from the called germline gene at one end, perhaps through a read error. The J gene is TRBJ2-5, the V gene TRBV24-1; D ambiguous. This CDR3 spans 13 amino acids. Germline loops: CDR1 KGHDR, CDR2 SFDVKD. The CDR3 loop is CATSDPSEEAQYF. The CDR3 bases are TGTGCCACCAGTGATCCCTCGGAAGAGGCCCAGTACTTC.